The subject of this entry is one TCR beta chain. This sample also contains other DNA sequences that code for the same CDR3. This sample was included in a study of blood T cell repertoires in COVID-19. Background on the study: From the United States, Italy and Spain came samples of acute and convalescent COVID-19. The analysed material was cDNA or gDNA that came from T cells, B-cell-depleted T cells, or PBMCs.

This CDR3 has 15 amino acids. Between the trimmed V and J ends, which lost 4 bases and 0 bases, there was a span of 10 bases. Germline V gives CDR1 LGHDT, CDR2 YNNKEL (reference sequence). Authors' data handling: Reference gene primer amplification yielded estimated nucleated cell counts. Generated by immunoSEQ multiplex PCR, the TCRdb table keeps only in-frame clones and is missing some. That table furnishes V, J and clone size, whereas the DNA furnished D and trimming. In the table there are nearly 110,000 clones, over 55% of which are singletons. The sequenced material came from peripheral blood. This clonotype originated in a human donor with acute or convalescent COVID-19. The donor label of this sample is uncertain. V is TRBV3-1 (or the pseudogene TRBV3-2) and J is TRBJ1-3; the D is unclear. The CDR3 DNA reads as TGTGCCAGCAGCCCTCGGGTTAGCTCTGGAAACACCATATATTTT. It specifies CASSPRVSSGNTIYF.